This entry lists 18 T cell receptor beta chains sequenced from one sample in a study of T cells in Graves' hyperthyroidism and ophthalmopathy. RNA transcripts served as the template for amplifying TCR beta CDR3 regions. The HTBI primer set was used in a first-round RT-PCR of the TCR CDR3. TCRdb reanalysed the multiplex PCR reads using MiXCR and keeps one entry per CDR3 protein. The sample consists of over 700,000 distinct CDR3 sequences, under 45% of them appearing once. The sequenced sample was blood. The receptors shown here come from a middle-aged woman with Graves' hyperthyroidism.

This clonotype was seen at least ten times. The CDR3 reads CASSLQVHTEAFF. The CDR3 DNA follows: TGCGCCAGCAGCTTGCAAGTCCACACTGAAGCTTTCTTT. This chain uses TRBV5-1 with TRBJ1-1; D is unresolved. V was pared by 1 base and J by 3 bases, with 7 bases between. From germline, CDR1 is SGHRS and CDR2 YFSETQ. This CDR3 is 13 amino acids long.

The V and J genes are TRBV25-1 and TRBJ1-2; D not resolved. This CDR3 comprises 13 residues. CDR1 and CDR2 from the germline V gene are MGHDK and SYGVNS. CDR3 amino acids: CARAPSRTYGYTF. DNA of the CDR3: TGTGCTAGAGCCCCGTCACGGACCTATGGCTACACCTTC.

The J gene is TRBJ1-6, the V gene TRBV12-3 or TRBV12-4; TRBD1 aligns across 7 bases. This CDR3 spans 12 amino acids. Trimming took 7 bases from V and 9 from J; bases not matched to a gene: 3. CDR3 in amino acids: CASNRGFSPLHF. The CDR3 coding sequence is TGTGCCAGCAACAGGGGTTTTTCACCCCTCCACTTT.

This clonotype has only a few counts. The chain has TRBV6-6 and TRBJ1-5, with TRBD1 matching over 7 bases. V gave up 0 bases and J gave up 3 bases; unmatched junction bases: 2. The CDR3 contains 15 residues. Germline V gene sequence: CDR1 MNHNY, CDR2 SVGAGI (reference sequence). The CDR3 sequence: CASSYSGTVNQPQHF. DNA of the CDR3: TGTGCCAGCAGTTACTCCGGGACAGTCAATCAGCCCCAGCATTTT.

This clonotype was seen only a few times. The gene calls are TRBV19 and TRBJ1-5, with a weak D call TRBD1 (5 bases). V dropped 5 bases and J dropped 0 bases, with 14 bases sitting between them. Germline V gene data show CDR1 as LNHDA and CDR2 as SQIVND (reference sequence). This CDR3 region has 16 residues. Written as DNA, the CDR3 is TGTGCCAGTAGTCAAGACAGTTTTATTAGCAATCAGCCCCAGCATTTT. Translation gives CASSQDSFISNQPQHF.

The chain joins TRBV5-1 to TRBJ2-5, with 8 positions matching TRBD1. In germline, CDR1 is SGHRS, CDR2 YFSETQ. This CDR3 is 17 amino acids long. The V and J ends lost 4 bases and 1 base, in that order; junction bases with no gene match: 12. The CDR3 sequence: CASSLTGVDSIQETQYF. The CDR3 region has the DNA TGCGCCAGCAGCCTGACAGGGGTCGACTCTATCCAAGAGACCCAGTACTTC. Complete variable domain (other parts from reference TRBV5-1 and TRBJ2-5): KAGVTQTPRYLIKTRGQQVTLSCSPISGHRSVSWYQQTPGQGLQFLFEYFSETQRNKGNFPGRFSGRQFSNSRSEMNVSTLELGDSALYLCASSLTGVDSIQETQYFGPGTRLLVL.

Concerning this clonotype itself: At one end the junction does not follow the germline gene, possibly because of a read error. This chain connects TRBV10-3 to TRBJ2-2; 10 positions match TRBD1. The germline V gene encodes CDR1 ENHRY and CDR2 SYGVKD. The CDR3 contains 16 residues. The CDR3 DNA reads TGTGCCAGCAGTGAATGGACAGGGGGTATTACCGGGGAGCTGTTTTTT. Amino acid sequence: CASSEWTGGITGELFF.

This chain connects TRBV7-2 to TRBJ2-2; D not resolved. Per germline, CDR1 SGHTA and CDR2 FQGNSA. The CDR3 runs 14 residues. Trimming shortened V by 5 bases and J by 3 bases, and 10 bases separated the two germline ends. This chain's CDR3 is CASSQAVDTGELFF. DNA of the CDR3: TGTGCCAGCAGCCAAGCTGTAGACACCGGGGAGCTGTTTTTT.

The rearrangement uses TRBV19 and TRBJ2-7; D gene ambiguous. The V gene lost 4 bases and the J gene lost 2 bases, with 9 bases spanning the gap. Germline V gene data show CDR1 as LNHDA and CDR2 as SQIVND (reference sequence). The CDR3 sequence is 13 residues long. The DNA for the CDR3 is TGTGCCAGTAGTAAAACCATTACCTACGAGCAGTACTTC. Translated: CASSKTITYEQYF. The variable domain in full, with the rest retrieved from reference TRBV19 and TRBJ2-7, is DGGITQSPKYLFRKEGQNVTLSCEQNLNHDAMYWYRQDPGQGLRLIYYSQIVNDFQKGDIAEGYSVSREKKESFPLTVTSAQKNPTAFYLCASSKTITYEQYFGPGTRLTVT.

Worth noting for this clonotype: Lacking the conserved final phenylalanine or tryptophan, this CDR3 likely reflects a read error. No DNA is shown, since the ends of the CDR3 on it are uncertain; the CDR3 is the one TCRdb lists. The chain links TRBV2 to TRBJ1-3. Germline CDR1 SNHLY, CDR2 FYNNEI. The CDR3 contains 10 residues when both ends are counted. The CDR3 sequence: CASGKGLSNT.

This clonotype was seen many times. V is TRBV24-1 and J is TRBJ1-1; D unresolved. This CDR3 is 12 amino acids long. Germline CDR1 and CDR2: KGHDR and SFDVKD. V lost 11 bases and J 2 bases, leaving 11 bases between the germline ends. CDR3 DNA sequence: TGTGCCAGTCAATCGGCCAACACTGAAGCTTTCTTT. Translated: CASQSANTEAFF.

In its sample, this clonotype was seen many times. DNA of the CDR3: TGCGCCAGCAGTAAGGACAGGGAGCAGCCCCAGCATTTT. This codes for CASSKDREQPQHF. The genes are TRBV10-2 and TRBJ1-5; 8 nucleotides line up with TRBD1. This CDR3 has 13 residues. Germline values: CDR1 WSHSY, CDR2 SAAADI. Trimming at V came to 5 bases and at J to 7 bases, leaving 4 bases not matched to a gene.

For this clonotype: This may be a read error, as it is one base from a much larger clone. The chain uses TRBV7-2 and TRBJ2-7; 9 bases map to TRBD2. CDR1 is SGHTA, CDR2 FQGNSA, per germline. This CDR3 comprises 15 residues. With V trimmed by 1 base and J by 6 bases, 7 bases remained unmatched. The DNA for the CDR3 is TGTGCCAGCAGCTTAGTGGTGGCGGGAGGGCTCGAGCAGTACTTC. Protein product: CASSLVVAGGLEQYF.

In this sample, this clonotype turned up many times. The gene calls are TRBV19 and TRBJ2-7; D is possibly TRBD2 (7 bases). This CDR3 comprises 12 residues. Trimming cost V 7 bases and J 6 bases, with 13 bases left between them. Germline V CDR1 and CDR2: LNHDA, SQIVND (reference sequence). CDR3 coding DNA: TGTGCCAGTATGGGAGGGGGGAGCGAGCAGTACTTC. The encoded protein is CASMGGGSEQYF.

A few counts support this clonotype. This rearrangement joins TRBV13 to TRBJ1-2; D is unclear. This CDR3 contains 12 residues. Trimming left V 8 bases short and J 7 bases short, with 14 bases between. In germline, CDR1 is PRHDT, CDR2 FYEKMQ (reference sequence). CDR3 sequence (DNA): TGTGCCAGCGGGCGGGGTAGTGGTGGCTACACCTTC. Its protein is CASGRGSGGYTF.

This clonotype was recorded many times. This rearrangement joins TRBV7-2 to TRBJ2-7, with 9 bases lining up with TRBD2. There are 13 residues in the CDR3. The germline CDR1 and CDR2 sequences are SGHTA and FQGNSA. J was trimmed by 3 bases and V by 8 bases; bases with no gene match: 5. CDR3 amino acids: CASGAGGLYEQYF. The CDR3 DNA is TGTGCCAGCGGGGCGGGAGGGCTCTACGAGCAGTACTTC.

V usage is TRBV4-1 and J usage is TRBJ1-4; no clear D gene. V lost 3 bases and J lost 5, with 13 bases in between. This CDR3 has 15 amino acids. Per germline, CDR1 MGHRA and CDR2 YSYEKL. CDR3 DNA sequence: TGCGCCAGCAGCCAGATGGTCCTGCTCAATGAAAAACTGTTTTTT. Protein sequence: CASSQMVLLNEKLFF.

This clonotype appeared a few times. The rearrangement joins TRBV3-1 to TRBJ1-1, with D hard to call. Trimming shortened V by 4 bases and J by 10 bases, and 13 bases separated the two germline ends. In germline, CDR1 is LGHDT, CDR2 YNNKEL (reference sequence). CDR3 length: 12 residues. The chain's CDR3 is CASSLGGYGAFF. CDR3 DNA sequence: TGTGCCAGCAGCCTCGGAGGTTATGGAGCTTTCTTT.